This TCR beta chain stems from a study of cytomegalovirus exposure and HLA in healthy donors. Notes on the study in general: Reports credit the classifier with highly specific, highly sensitive diagnosis of cytomegalovirus status.

CDR1 SGHKS and CDR2 YYEKEE come from the germline V gene (reference sequence). The CDR3 is 11 amino acids. Trimming stripped 0 bases from V and 6 bases from J, with 3 bases between. PCR primers comprised 60 Vbeta and 13 Jbeta primers. As handled by the study authors: There were around 77 million unique TCR beta chains by a later count, and about 11 million of them were shared. Produced via immunoSEQ multiplex PCR; TCRdb's table is partial and in-frame only. V, J and clone size are those of that table, while D and trimming were read from the DNA. The sample lists tens of thousands of clones, about 70% seen once, with roughly a fifth in the top ten. Comment on this clone: What it binds is unknown.

The chain employs TRBV5-5 and TRBJ1-1, with unresolved D. Material: PBMCs. The sequence was obtained from a woman aged 55-69 years in good health and CMV-seropositive. The CDR3 reads CASSLVAEAFF. CDR3 sequence (DNA): TGTGCCAGCAGCTTGGTCGCTGAAGCTTTCTTT.